This is a list of T cell receptor beta chains from one sample in a study of OX40 agonist ivuxolimab in advanced cancers. Clones were read by immunoSEQ multiplex PCR, and TCRdb kept only the in-frame ones, dropping some. This table has roughly 80,000 clones, 65% to 90% appearing once. The sample was CD4+ or CD8+ T cells sorted from blood, taken in a trial of the OX40 agonist ivuxolimab. The receptors derive from an adult with an advanced solid tumor such as melanoma, head and neck, liver or kidney cancer. Both conserved end residues are part of each CDR3. The order of the fields is clone size, J gene, D gene, V gene, CDR3 DNA, CDR3 protein. D genes are given only for firm matches. A row's size may be missing; if present it is once, few, many or a size class.

clone_size: few
j_call: TRBJ1-5
d_call: TRBD1
v_call: TRBV2
cdr3_nt: TGTGCCAGCAGATGGGACAGGGATGGCAATCAGCCCCAGCATTTT
cdr3_aa: CASRWDRDGNQPQHF

clone_size: once
j_call: TRBJ2-5
d_call: .
v_call: TRBV7-2
cdr3_nt: TGTGCCAGCAGCTCCCTTTGGGCGGGGCGGGGAAAAGAGACCCAGTACTTC
cdr3_aa: CASSSLWAGRGKETQYF

clone_size: .
j_call: TRBJ2-3
d_call: .
v_call: TRBV7-2
cdr3_nt: TGTGCCAGCAGCGGAACCACTCGTAGCACAGATACGCAGTATTTT
cdr3_aa: CASSGTTRSTDTQYF

clone_size: .
j_call: TRBJ1-2
d_call: TRBD1
v_call: TRBV30
cdr3_nt: TGTGCCTGGAGAACCCCGGGACAGGCGCTATTC
cdr3_aa: CAWRTPGQALF

clone_size: .
j_call: TRBJ2-3
d_call: TRBD2
v_call: TRBV7-9
cdr3_nt: TGTGCCAGCAGCTTAACTAGCGGGGGGACCACAGATACGCAGTATTTT
cdr3_aa: CASSLTSGGTTDTQYF

clone_size: .
j_call: TRBJ1-5
d_call: .
v_call: TRBV6-5
cdr3_nt: TGTGCCAGCAGCCAACATAACCGGGGGCAGCCCCAGCATTTT
cdr3_aa: CASSQHNRGQPQHF

clone_size: .
j_call: TRBJ2-5
d_call: .
v_call: TRBV5-1
cdr3_nt: TGCGCCAGCAGCTTGGATTGGGGGGGCGGCGGAGCCCAGTACTTC
cdr3_aa: CASSLDWGGGGAQYF

clone_size: .
j_call: TRBJ1-2
d_call: .
v_call: TRBV6-5
cdr3_nt: TGTGCCAGCAGTATCCCAGGGGTATTTAACTATGGCTACACCTTC
cdr3_aa: CASSIPGVFNYGYTF

clone_size: once
j_call: TRBJ2-7
d_call: .
v_call: TRBV7-8
cdr3_nt: TGTGCCAGCAGCGCCCCCGGGGCAGCCTACGAGCAGTACTTC
cdr3_aa: CASSAPGAAYEQYF

clone_size: .
j_call: TRBJ2-4
d_call: .
v_call: TRBV30
cdr3_nt: TGTGCCTGGAGTGCCCAGGGAACCAAAAACATTCAGTACTTC
cdr3_aa: CAWSAQGTKNIQYF

clone_size: few
j_call: TRBJ2-2
d_call: .
v_call: TRBV30
cdr3_nt: TGTGCCTGGAGTGTAACAAACACCGGGGAGCTGTTTTTT
cdr3_aa: CAWSVTNTGELFF

clone_size: few
j_call: TRBJ2-7
d_call: TRBD1
v_call: TRBV18
cdr3_nt: TGTGCCAGCTCACCAGCAGGACAGGGCCTCTTCCCCTACGAGCAGTACTTC
cdr3_aa: CASSPAGQGLFPYEQYF

clone_size: .
j_call: TRBJ2-5
d_call: .
v_call: TRBV5-1
cdr3_nt: TGCGCCAGCAGCTTGGGCACCGAAGAGACCCAGTACTTC
cdr3_aa: CASSLGTEETQYF

clone_size: .
j_call: TRBJ2-5
d_call: .
v_call: TRBV28
cdr3_nt: TGTGCCAGCAGTTTTTCAGACGGGCAAGAGACCCAGTACTTC
cdr3_aa: CASSFSDGQETQYF

clone_size: once
j_call: TRBJ1-2
d_call: .
v_call: TRBV5-1
cdr3_nt: TGCGCCAGCAGCTTGGATCCAGAGAACTATGGCTACACCTTC
cdr3_aa: CASSLDPENYGYTF

clone_size: .
j_call: TRBJ2-7
d_call: .
v_call: TRBV5-6
cdr3_nt: TGTGCCAGCAGCTTGGGGGGGCCCAACCCCTACGAGCAGTACTTC
cdr3_aa: CASSLGGPNPYEQYF

clone_size: .
j_call: TRBJ1-2
d_call: .
v_call: TRBV10-3
cdr3_nt: TGTGCCATCAGTGAAGTCGTGTGGCACCAAGGCTACACCTTC
cdr3_aa: CAISEVVWHQGYTF

clone_size: .
j_call: TRBJ1-1
d_call: .
v_call: TRBV10-3
cdr3_nt: TGTGCCATCAGTATGGAGGGGTTGAGCACTGAAGCTTTCTTT
cdr3_aa: CAISMEGLSTEAFF

clone_size: .
j_call: TRBJ2-7
d_call: .
v_call: TRBV19
cdr3_nt: TGTGCCAGTAGTCGGGACAAGAGCTCCTACGAGCAGTACTTC
cdr3_aa: CASSRDKSSYEQYF

clone_size: .
j_call: TRBJ2-3
d_call: .
v_call: TRBV7-2
cdr3_nt: TGTGCCAGCAGCTTAATCCGGCCGAGGGATACGCAGTATTTT
cdr3_aa: CASSLIRPRDTQYF

clone_size: few
j_call: TRBJ1-2
d_call: .
v_call: TRBV6-1
cdr3_nt: TGTGCCAGCAGAGCCGGGACGGACTATGGCTACACCTTC
cdr3_aa: CASRAGTDYGYTF

clone_size: .
j_call: TRBJ2-5
d_call: .
v_call: TRBV5-1
cdr3_nt: TGCGCCAGCAGCTTGGCTTTCGGATCAGGGGAAGAGACCCAGTACTTC
cdr3_aa: CASSLAFGSGEETQYF

clone_size: .
j_call: TRBJ1-5
d_call: TRBD1
v_call: TRBV30
cdr3_nt: TGTGCCTGGAGTGGACAGGGCGGTCAGCCCCAGCATTTT
cdr3_aa: CAWSGQGGQPQHF

clone_size: .
j_call: TRBJ2-1
d_call: TRBD2
v_call: TRBV29-1
cdr3_nt: TGCAGCGTTCGAGGACTAGTCGAGCAGTTCTTC
cdr3_aa: CSVRGLVEQFF

clone_size: .
j_call: TRBJ2-2
d_call: TRBD2
v_call: TRBV7-2
cdr3_nt: TGTGCCAGCAGCTTAGGAGGAGCGGGGGGCGTCACCGGGGAGCTGTTTTTT
cdr3_aa: CASSLGGAGGVTGELFF

clone_size: .
j_call: TRBJ1-5
d_call: .
v_call: TRBV5-1
cdr3_nt: TGCGCCAGCAGCTTCCAGGGAGCTAGCAATCAGCCCCAGCATTTT
cdr3_aa: CASSFQGASNQPQHF

clone_size: .
j_call: TRBJ2-3
d_call: TRBD2
v_call: TRBV7-3
cdr3_nt: TGTGCCAGCAGCCGCCAGGTGACTAGCGGGGGTGCAGATACGCAGTATTTT
cdr3_aa: CASSRQVTSGGADTQYF

clone_size: .
j_call: TRBJ2-5
d_call: TRBD2
v_call: TRBV10-2
cdr3_nt: TGCGCCAGCAGACTAGCGGGACAAGAGACCCAGTACTTC
cdr3_aa: CASRLAGQETQYF

clone_size: .
j_call: TRBJ1-4
d_call: TRBD1
v_call: TRBV19
cdr3_nt: TGTGCCAGCCAAGACAGGGGAACTAATGAAAAACTGTTTTTT
cdr3_aa: CASQDRGTNEKLFF

clone_size: .
j_call: TRBJ2-6
d_call: .
v_call: TRBV6-5
cdr3_nt: TGTGCCAGCAGCCTAGGGGGGGCCAACGTCCTGACTTTC
cdr3_aa: CASSLGGANVLTF

clone_size: few
j_call: TRBJ2-2
d_call: .
v_call: TRBV5-1
cdr3_nt: TGCGCCAGCAGCTTAGGGTCTTCAACCGGGGAGCTGTTTTTT
cdr3_aa: CASSLGSSTGELFF

clone_size: .
j_call: TRBJ1-1
d_call: .
v_call: TRBV7-2
cdr3_nt: TGTGCCAGCAGCTTAGGGAGTGGCATGAACACTGAAGCTTTCTTT
cdr3_aa: CASSLGSGMNTEAFF

clone_size: few
j_call: TRBJ1-6
d_call: .
v_call: TRBV5-1
cdr3_nt: TGCGCCAGCAGCGGCACAGGGATGGGGAATTCACCCCTCCACTTT
cdr3_aa: CASSGTGMGNSPLHF

clone_size: .
j_call: TRBJ2-2
d_call: TRBD2
v_call: TRBV11-2
cdr3_nt: TGTGCCAGCAGCTTTGGGCTAGCGGCGAACACCGGGGAGCTGTTTTTT
cdr3_aa: CASSFGLAANTGELFF

clone_size: .
j_call: TRBJ2-7
d_call: .
v_call: TRBV13
cdr3_nt: TGTGCCAGCAGCTTAGGATGGGGGGCGGGTACCTCCTACGAGCAGTACTTC
cdr3_aa: CASSLGWGAGTSYEQYF

clone_size: .
j_call: TRBJ2-2
d_call: TRBD2
v_call: TRBV12-5
cdr3_nt: TGTGCTAGTGGTTTGGTCCTAGGGACTAGCGGGGGGAACACCGGGGAGCTGTTTTTT
cdr3_aa: CASGLVLGTSGGNTGELFF

clone_size: .
j_call: TRBJ1-5
d_call: .
v_call: TRBV5-8
cdr3_nt: TGTGCCAGCAGCCCTCTTATGGGGCAGCCCCAGCATTTT
cdr3_aa: CASSPLMGQPQHF

clone_size: .
j_call: TRBJ2-7
d_call: .
v_call: TRBV7-2
cdr3_nt: TGTGCCAGCAGCTTCTACCACGAGCAGTACTTC
cdr3_aa: CASSFYHEQYF

clone_size: .
j_call: TRBJ1-4
d_call: .
v_call: TRBV5-1
cdr3_nt: TGCGCCAGCAGCTTGGACGACCGAACTGAAAAACTGTTTTTT
cdr3_aa: CASSLDDRTEKLFF

clone_size: .
j_call: TRBJ2-7
d_call: TRBD2
v_call: TRBV7-2
cdr3_nt: TGTGCCAGCAGCTTTGGGACTAGCGGATACGAGCAGTACTTC
cdr3_aa: CASSFGTSGYEQYF

clone_size: .
j_call: TRBJ1-2
d_call: .
v_call: TRBV29-1
cdr3_nt: TGTAGCGTTGATATCCCTCCGGGGGGTTATGGCTACACCTTC
cdr3_aa: CSVDIPPGGYGYTF

clone_size: once
j_call: TRBJ2-7
d_call: .
v_call: TRBV7-6
cdr3_nt: TGTGCCAGCAGCTTAGGGGAGTACAGCTCCTACGAGCAGTACTTC
cdr3_aa: CASSLGEYSSYEQYF

clone_size: .
j_call: TRBJ1-5
d_call: .
v_call: TRBV6-1
cdr3_nt: TGTGCCAGCAGTGAGGGCAGGGGACCCAATCAGCCCCAGCATTTT
cdr3_aa: CASSEGRGPNQPQHF

clone_size: .
j_call: TRBJ1-2
d_call: TRBD1
v_call: TRBV19
cdr3_nt: TGTGCCAGTAGTAAGGGGACAGACCAGGGCTATGGCTACACCTTC
cdr3_aa: CASSKGTDQGYGYTF

clone_size: .
j_call: TRBJ1-5
d_call: .
v_call: TRBV7-9
cdr3_nt: TGTGCCAGCAGCAAGGGGGATAGCAATCAGCCCCAGCATTTT
cdr3_aa: CASSKGDSNQPQHF

clone_size: .
j_call: TRBJ1-4
d_call: TRBD1
v_call: TRBV18
cdr3_nt: TGTGCCAGCTCACCACAAGGACAGGGCCAGACTAATGAAAAACTGTTTTTT
cdr3_aa: CASSPQGQGQTNEKLFF

clone_size: .
j_call: TRBJ2-5
d_call: TRBD1
v_call: TRBV14
cdr3_nt: TGTGCCAGCAGCCATTACCGGGACAGGGGTCGAGAGACCCAGTACTTC
cdr3_aa: CASSHYRDRGRETQYF

clone_size: .
j_call: TRBJ1-1
d_call: .
v_call: TRBV7-6
cdr3_nt: TGTGCCAGCAGCGTACTCCAACCGGGACTCCAGAACACTGAAGCTTTCTTT
cdr3_aa: CASSVLQPGLQNTEAFF

clone_size: .
j_call: TRBJ2-3
d_call: TRBD1
v_call: TRBV10-3
cdr3_nt: TGTGCCGCTTCTCCGGGACAGGGGATCACAGATACGCAGTATTTT
cdr3_aa: CAASPGQGITDTQYF

clone_size: few
j_call: TRBJ2-2
d_call: .
v_call: TRBV29-1
cdr3_nt: TGCAGCGTTGAGGTCTTTTCTTCCGGGGAGCTGTTTTTT
cdr3_aa: CSVEVFSSGELFF

clone_size: few
j_call: TRBJ1-1
d_call: .
v_call: TRBV30
cdr3_nt: TGTGCCTGGAGTGTAGACGGCAGTACCGGGGAGGTCTTT
cdr3_aa: CAWSVDGSTGEVF

clone_size: .
j_call: TRBJ2-2
d_call: TRBD1
v_call: TRBV7-2
cdr3_nt: TGTGCCAGCAGCCGTAACAGGGGGCGAACCGGGGAGCTGTTTTTT
cdr3_aa: CASSRNRGRTGELFF

clone_size: .
j_call: TRBJ2-2
d_call: .
v_call: TRBV7-2
cdr3_nt: TGTGCCAGCAGCTTAGATCAGCCCCGGGGGGAGCTGTTTTTT
cdr3_aa: CASSLDQPRGELFF

clone_size: .
j_call: TRBJ2-1
d_call: TRBD2
v_call: TRBV7-3
cdr3_nt: TGTGCCAGCAGCCTCCGCCCTAGCGGGGCCTACAATGAGCAGTTCTTC
cdr3_aa: CASSLRPSGAYNEQFF